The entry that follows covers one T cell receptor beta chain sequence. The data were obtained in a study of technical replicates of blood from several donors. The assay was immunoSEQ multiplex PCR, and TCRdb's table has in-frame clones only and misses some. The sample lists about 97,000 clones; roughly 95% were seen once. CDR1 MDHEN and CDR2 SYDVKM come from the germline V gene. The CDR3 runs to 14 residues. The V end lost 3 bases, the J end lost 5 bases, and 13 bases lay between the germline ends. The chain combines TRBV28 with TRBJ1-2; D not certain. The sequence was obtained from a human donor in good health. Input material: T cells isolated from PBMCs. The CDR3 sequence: CASSLVRTDYGYTF. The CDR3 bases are TGTGCCAGCAGTTTGGTACGGACTGATTATGGCTACACCTTC.